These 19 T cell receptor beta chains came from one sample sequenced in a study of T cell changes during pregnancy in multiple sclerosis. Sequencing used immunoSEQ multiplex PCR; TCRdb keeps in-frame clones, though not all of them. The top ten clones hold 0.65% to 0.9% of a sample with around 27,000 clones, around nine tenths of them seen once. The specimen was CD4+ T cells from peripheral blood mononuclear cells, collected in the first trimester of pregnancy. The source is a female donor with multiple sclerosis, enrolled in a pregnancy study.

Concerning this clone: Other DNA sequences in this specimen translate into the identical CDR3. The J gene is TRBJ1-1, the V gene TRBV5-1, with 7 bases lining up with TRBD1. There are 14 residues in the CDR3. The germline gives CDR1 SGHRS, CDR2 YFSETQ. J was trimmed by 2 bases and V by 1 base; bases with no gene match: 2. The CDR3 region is CASSLTGANTEAFF. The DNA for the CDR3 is TGCGCCAGCAGCTTGACAGGGGCTAACACTGAAGCTTTCTTT. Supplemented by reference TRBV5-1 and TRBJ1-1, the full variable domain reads KAGVTQTPRYLIKTRGQQVTLSCSPISGHRSVSWYQQTPGQGLQFLFEYFSETQRNKGNFPGRFSGRQFSNSRSEMNVSTLELGDSALYLCASSLTGANTEAFFGQGTRLTVV.

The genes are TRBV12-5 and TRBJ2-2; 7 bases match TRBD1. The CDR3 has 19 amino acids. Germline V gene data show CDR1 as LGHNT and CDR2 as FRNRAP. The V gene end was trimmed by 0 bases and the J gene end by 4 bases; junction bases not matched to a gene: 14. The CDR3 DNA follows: TGTGCTAGTGGTTTGGTAATTGATGGAAAGACAGGGATCACCGGGGAGCTGTTTTTT. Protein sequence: CASGLVIDGKTGITGELFF. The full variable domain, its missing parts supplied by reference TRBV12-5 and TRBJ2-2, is DARVTQTPRHKVTEMGQEVTMRCQPILGHNTVFWYRQTMMQGLELLAYFRNRAPLDDSGMPKDRFSAEMPDATLATLKIQPSEPRDSAVYFCASGLVIDGKTGITGELFFGEGSRLTVL.

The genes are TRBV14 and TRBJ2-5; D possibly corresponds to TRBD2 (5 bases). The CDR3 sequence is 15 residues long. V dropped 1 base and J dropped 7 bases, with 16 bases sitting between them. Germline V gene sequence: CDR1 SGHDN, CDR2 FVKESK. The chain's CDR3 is CASSQGSSMRATQYF. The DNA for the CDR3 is TGTGCCAGCAGCCAAGGCTCCTCCATGCGGGCGACCCAGTACTTC. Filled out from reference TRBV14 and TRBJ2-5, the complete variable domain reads EAGVTQFPSHSVIEKGQTVTLRCDPISGHDNLYWYRRVMGKEIKFLLHFVKESKQDESGMPNNRFLAERTGGTYSTLKVQPAELEDSGVYFCASSQGSSMRATQYFGPGTRLLVL.

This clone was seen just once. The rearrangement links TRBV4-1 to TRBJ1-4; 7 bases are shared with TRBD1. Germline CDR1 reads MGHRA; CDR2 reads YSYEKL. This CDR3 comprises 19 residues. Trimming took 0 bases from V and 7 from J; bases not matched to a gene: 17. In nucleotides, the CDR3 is TGCGCCAGCAGCCAAGACCTAAGGCCGTACAGGGGTTCAGGTGAAAAACTGTTTTTT. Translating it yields CASSQDLRPYRGSGEKLFF.

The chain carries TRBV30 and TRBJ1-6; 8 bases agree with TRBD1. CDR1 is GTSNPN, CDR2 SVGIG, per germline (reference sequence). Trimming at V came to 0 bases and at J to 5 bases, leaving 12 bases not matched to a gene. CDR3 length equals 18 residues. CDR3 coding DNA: TGTGCCTGGAGTGTAATCGGAGCCTGGGGACAGGATAATTCACCCCTCCACTTT. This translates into CAWSVIGAWGQDNSPLHF.

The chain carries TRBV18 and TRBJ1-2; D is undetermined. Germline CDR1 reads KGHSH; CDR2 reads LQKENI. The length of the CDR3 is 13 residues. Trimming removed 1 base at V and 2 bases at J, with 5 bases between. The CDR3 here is CASSPRGNYGYTF. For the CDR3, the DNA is TGTGCCAGCTCACCACGCGGGAACTATGGCTACACCTTC.

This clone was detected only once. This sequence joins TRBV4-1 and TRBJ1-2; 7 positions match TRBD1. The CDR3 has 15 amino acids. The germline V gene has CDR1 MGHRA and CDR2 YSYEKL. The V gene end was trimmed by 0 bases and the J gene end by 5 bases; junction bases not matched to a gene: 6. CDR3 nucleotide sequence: TGCGCCAGCAGCCAAGAGACAGGGAGTTGGTATGGCTACACCTTC. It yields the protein CASSQETGSWYGYTF.

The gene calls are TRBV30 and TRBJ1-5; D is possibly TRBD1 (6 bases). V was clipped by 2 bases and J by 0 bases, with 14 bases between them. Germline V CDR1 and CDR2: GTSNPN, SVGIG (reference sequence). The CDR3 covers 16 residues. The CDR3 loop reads CAWSLWGGNSNQPQHF. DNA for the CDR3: TGTGCCTGGAGTTTGTGGGGGGGCAATAGCAATCAGCCCCAGCATTTT.

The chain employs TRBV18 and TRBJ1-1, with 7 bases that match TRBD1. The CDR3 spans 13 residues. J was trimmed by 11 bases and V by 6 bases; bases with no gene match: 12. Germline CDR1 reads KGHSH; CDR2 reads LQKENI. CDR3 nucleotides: TGTGCCAGCTCCCTGGACAGGAGCCAAGGGGCTTTCTTT. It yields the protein CASSLDRSQGAFF.

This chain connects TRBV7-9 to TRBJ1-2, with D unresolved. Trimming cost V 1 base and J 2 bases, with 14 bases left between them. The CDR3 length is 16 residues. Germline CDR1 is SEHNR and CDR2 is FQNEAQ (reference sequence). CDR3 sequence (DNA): TGTGCCAGCAGCTTAGTTAGTCCCAGACTGAACTATGGCTACACCTTC. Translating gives CASSLVSPRLNYGYTF.

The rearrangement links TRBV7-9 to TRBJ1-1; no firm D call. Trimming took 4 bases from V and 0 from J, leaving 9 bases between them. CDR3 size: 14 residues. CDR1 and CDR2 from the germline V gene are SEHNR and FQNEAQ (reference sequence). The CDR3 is CASSYLTVNTEAFF. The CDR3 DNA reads TGTGCCAGCAGCTACCTCACGGTGAACACTGAAGCTTTCTTT.

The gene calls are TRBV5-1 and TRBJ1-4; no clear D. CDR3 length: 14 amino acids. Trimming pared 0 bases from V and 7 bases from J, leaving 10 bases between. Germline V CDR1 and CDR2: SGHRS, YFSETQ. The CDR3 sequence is CASSLESHGEKLFF. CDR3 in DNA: TGCGCCAGCAGCTTGGAAAGTCACGGTGAAAAACTGTTTTTT.

CDR3: CASSSGGTESETQYF. CDR3 DNA sequence: TGCGCCAGCAGCTCCGGGGGGACCGAGAGTGAGACCCAGTACTTC. The genes are TRBV5-1 and TRBJ2-5; 7 bases are a match to TRBD2. V shed 3 bases, J shed 5 bases, and the junction held 10 bases outside the gene matches. Germline values: CDR1 SGHRS, CDR2 YFSETQ. The CDR3 is made up of 15 amino acids.

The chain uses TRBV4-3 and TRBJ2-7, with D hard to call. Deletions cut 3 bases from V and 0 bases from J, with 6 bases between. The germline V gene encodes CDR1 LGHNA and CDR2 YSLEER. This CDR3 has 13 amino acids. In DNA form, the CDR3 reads TGCGCCAGCAGCCAGGGCTTCTCCTACGAGCAGTACTTC. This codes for CASSQGFSYEQYF.

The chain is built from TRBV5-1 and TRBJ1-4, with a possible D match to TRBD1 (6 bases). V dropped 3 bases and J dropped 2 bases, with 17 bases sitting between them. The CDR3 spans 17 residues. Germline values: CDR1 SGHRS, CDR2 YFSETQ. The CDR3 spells CASSWGRSVATNEKLFF. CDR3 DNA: TGCGCCAGCAGCTGGGGGCGGTCTGTCGCGACTAATGAAAAACTGTTTTTT.

The CDR3: CASSLALGQQETQYF. The DNA of the CDR3 is TGTGCCAGCAGCTTAGCCTTGGGACAGCAAGAGACCCAGTACTTC. This chain uses TRBV5-6 with TRBJ2-5, with 7 bases aligning to TRBD1. Germline-derived CDR1 and CDR2 are SGHDT and YYEEEE. The CDR3 loop spans 15 amino acids. V was pared by 2 bases and J by 2 bases, with 6 bases of the junction left unmatched.

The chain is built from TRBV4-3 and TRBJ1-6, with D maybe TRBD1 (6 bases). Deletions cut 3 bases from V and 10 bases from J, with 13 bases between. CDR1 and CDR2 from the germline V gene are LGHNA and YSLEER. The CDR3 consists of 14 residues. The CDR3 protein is CASSHLNRESPLHF. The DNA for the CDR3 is TGCGCCAGCAGCCACCTCAACAGGGAGTCACCCCTCCACTTT.

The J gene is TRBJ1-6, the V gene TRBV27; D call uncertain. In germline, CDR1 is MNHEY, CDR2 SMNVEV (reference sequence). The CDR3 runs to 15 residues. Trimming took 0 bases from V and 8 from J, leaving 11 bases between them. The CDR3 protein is CASSLSGSVDSPLHF. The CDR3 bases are TGTGCCAGCAGTTTATCAGGGAGTGTGGATTCACCCCTCCACTTT.

CDR3 amino acids: CASSLDDSIRQYF. CDR3 coding DNA: TGTGCCAGCAGCTTGGATGACAGTATTCGGCAGTACTTC. The chain links TRBV5-5 to TRBJ2-7, with D possibly being TRBD1 (5 bases). The CDR3 sequence is 13 residues long. With 0 bases removed from V and 9 bases from J, the gap between germline ends came to 13 bases. Per the germline V gene, CDR1 is SGHKS and CDR2 is YYEKEE (reference sequence).